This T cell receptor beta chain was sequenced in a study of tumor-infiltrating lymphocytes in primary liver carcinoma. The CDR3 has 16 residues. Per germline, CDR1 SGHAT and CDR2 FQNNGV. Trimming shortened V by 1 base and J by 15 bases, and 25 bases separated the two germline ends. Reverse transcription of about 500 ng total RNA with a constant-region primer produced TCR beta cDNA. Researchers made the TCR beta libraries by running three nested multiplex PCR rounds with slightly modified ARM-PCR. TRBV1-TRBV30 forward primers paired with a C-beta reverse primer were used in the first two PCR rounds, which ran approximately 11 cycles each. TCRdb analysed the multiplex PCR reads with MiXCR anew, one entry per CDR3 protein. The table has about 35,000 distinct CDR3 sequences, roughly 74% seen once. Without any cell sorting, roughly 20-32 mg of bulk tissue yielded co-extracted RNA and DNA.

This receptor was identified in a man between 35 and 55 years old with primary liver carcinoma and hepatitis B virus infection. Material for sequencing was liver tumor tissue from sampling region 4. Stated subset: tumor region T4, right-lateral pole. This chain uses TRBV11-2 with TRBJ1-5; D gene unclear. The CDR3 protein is CASSLGGTGWAQSLHF. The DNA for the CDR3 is TGTGCCAGCAGCTTAGGAGGCACGGGTTGGGCTCAGTCCCTGCATTTT.